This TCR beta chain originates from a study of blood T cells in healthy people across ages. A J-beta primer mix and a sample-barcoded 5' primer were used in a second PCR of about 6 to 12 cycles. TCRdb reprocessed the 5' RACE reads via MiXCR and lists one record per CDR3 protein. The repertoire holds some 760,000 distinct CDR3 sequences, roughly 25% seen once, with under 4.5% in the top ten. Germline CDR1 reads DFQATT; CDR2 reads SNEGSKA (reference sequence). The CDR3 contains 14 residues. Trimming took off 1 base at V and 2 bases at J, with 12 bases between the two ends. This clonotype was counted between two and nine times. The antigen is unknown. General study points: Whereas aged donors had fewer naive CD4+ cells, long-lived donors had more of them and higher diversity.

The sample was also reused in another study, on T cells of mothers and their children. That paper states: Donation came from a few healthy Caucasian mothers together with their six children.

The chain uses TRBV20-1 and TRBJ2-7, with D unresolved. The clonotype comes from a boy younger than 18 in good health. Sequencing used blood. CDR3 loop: CSARGVRQAYEQYF. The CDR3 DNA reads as TGCAGTGCTAGAGGGGTTCGGCAAGCCTACGAGCAGTACTTC.